The clone carrying this T cell receptor beta chain is medium-sized in the sample. Antigen unknown. From the 5' RACE reads, TCRdb called clonotypes with MiXCR, one entry per CDR3 protein. Here the sample spans about 4,200 distinct CDR3 sequences, 5.5% to 7% being singletons. This entry belongs to a study of spatial heterogeneity in lung cancer. Study in general: In raw reads, more than 8.5 appearances on average were recorded for each unique TCR and UMI combination. Overall study findings and caveats: Expanded intratumoral alpha and beta TCR counts tracked tumor mutation counts. In tumor T cells, estimated coverage reached roughly 7% for alpha chains and approximately 13% for beta chains.

Time point described: sample taken at primary tumor resection. Whole RNA from tumor, nontumor lung or frozen PBMC was sequenced unsorted. Deletions cut 4 bases from V and 4 bases from J, with 8 bases between. Germline values: CDR1 SQVTM, CDR2 ANQGSEA. The CDR3 length is 13 residues. The sequenced sample was lung tumor tissue, obtained at surgery. This sequence originates from a male donor with early-stage non-small cell lung cancer. This chain links TRBV29-1 with TRBJ2-6; possibly TRBD2 for D (5 bases). The CDR3 DNA is TGCAGCGTTGCCGGGGTAGGGGCCAACGTCCTGACTTTC. It yields the protein CSVAGVGANVLTF.